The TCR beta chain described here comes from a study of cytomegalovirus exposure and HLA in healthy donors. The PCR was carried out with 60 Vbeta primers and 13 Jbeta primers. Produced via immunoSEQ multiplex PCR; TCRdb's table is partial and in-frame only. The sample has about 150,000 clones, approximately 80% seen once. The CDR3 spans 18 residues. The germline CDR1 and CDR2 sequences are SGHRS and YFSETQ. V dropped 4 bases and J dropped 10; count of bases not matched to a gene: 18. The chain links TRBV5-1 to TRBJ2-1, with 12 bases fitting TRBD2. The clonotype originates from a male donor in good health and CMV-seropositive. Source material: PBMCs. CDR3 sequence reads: CASSPRLAGAPRVGEQFF. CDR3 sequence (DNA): TGCGCCAGCAGCCCCCGACTAGCGGGAGCCCCGAGGGTTGGGGAGCAGTTCTTC. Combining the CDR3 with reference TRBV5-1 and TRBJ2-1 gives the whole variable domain KAGVTQTPRYLIKTRGQQVTLSCSPISGHRSVSWYQQTPGQGLQFLFEYFSETQRNKGNFPGRFSGRQFSNSRSEMNVSTLELGDSALYLCASSPRLAGAPRVGEQFFGPGTRLTVL.